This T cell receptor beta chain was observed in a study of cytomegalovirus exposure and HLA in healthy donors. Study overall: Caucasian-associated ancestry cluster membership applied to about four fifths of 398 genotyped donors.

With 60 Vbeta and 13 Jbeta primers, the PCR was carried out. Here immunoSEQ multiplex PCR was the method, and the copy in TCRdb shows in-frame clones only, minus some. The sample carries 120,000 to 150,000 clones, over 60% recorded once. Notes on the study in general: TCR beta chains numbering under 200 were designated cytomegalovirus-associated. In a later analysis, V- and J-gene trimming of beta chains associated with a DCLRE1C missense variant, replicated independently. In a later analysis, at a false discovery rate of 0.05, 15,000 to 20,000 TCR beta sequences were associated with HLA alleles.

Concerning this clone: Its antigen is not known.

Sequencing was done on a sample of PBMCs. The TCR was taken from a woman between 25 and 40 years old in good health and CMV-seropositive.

This CDR3 is CASSAVVGNSPLHF. CDR3 coding DNA: TGTGCCAGCTCAGCGGTTGTCGGTAATTCACCCCTCCACTTT. The chain combines TRBV6-4 with TRBJ1-6; D is uncertain. This CDR3 contains 14 residues. Germline assignment: CDR1 MRHNA and CDR2 SNTAGT. Trimming cost V 8 bases and J 6 bases, with 14 bases left between them.